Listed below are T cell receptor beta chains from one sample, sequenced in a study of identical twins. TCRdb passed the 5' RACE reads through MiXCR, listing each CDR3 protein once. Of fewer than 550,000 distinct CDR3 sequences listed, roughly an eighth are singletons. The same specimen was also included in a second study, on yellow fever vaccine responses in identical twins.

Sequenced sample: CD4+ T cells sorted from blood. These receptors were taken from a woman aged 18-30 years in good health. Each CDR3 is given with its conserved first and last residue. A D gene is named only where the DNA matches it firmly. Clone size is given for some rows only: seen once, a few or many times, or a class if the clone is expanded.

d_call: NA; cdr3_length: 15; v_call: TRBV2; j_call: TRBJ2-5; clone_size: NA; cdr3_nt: TGTGCCAGCAGCTCCCGGAGGGGGCGCGGGGAGACCCAGTACTTC; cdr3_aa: CASSSRRGRGETQYF
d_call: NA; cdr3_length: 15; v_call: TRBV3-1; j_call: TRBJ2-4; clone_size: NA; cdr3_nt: TGTGCCAGCAGCCAACCCGGCGGAGGGATCAACATTCAGTACTTC; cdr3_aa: CASSQPGGGINIQYF
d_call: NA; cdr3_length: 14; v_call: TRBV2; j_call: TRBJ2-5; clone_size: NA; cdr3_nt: TGTGCCAGCAACCTACAGGGACCCCAAGAGACCCAGTACTTC; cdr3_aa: CASNLQGPQETQYF
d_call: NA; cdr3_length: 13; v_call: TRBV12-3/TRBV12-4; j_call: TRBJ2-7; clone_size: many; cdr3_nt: TGTGCCAGCAGTTTACGTGTGGCGGGCGAGCAGTACTTC; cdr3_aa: CASSLRVAGEQYF
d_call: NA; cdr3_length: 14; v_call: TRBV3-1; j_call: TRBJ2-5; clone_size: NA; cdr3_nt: TGTGCCAGCAGCGGGGACCCTGGGGTAGAGACCCAGTACTTC; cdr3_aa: CASSGDPGVETQYF
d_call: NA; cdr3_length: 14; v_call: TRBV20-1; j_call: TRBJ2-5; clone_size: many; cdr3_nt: TGCAGTGCTAGTAACGCGGCGCAGCAAGAGACCCAGTACTTC; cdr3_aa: CSASNAAQQETQYF
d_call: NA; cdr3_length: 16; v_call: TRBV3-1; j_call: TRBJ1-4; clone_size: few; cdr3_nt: TGTGCCAGCAGCCAGCAGACCGGTGGGGGTAATGAAAAACTGTTTTTT; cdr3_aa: CASSQQTGGGNEKLFF
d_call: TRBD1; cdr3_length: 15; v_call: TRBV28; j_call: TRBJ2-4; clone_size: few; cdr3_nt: TGTGCCAGCAGCCCGGACAGGGGTAGGAGCGACATTCAGTACTTC; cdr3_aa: CASSPDRGRSDIQYF
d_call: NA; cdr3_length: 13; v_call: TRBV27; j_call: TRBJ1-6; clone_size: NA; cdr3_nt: TGTGCCAGCAGTTTGGCACCGTATTCACCCCTCCACTTT; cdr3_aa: CASSLAPYSPLHF
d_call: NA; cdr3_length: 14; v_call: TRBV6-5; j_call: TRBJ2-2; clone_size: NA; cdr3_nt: TGTGCCAGCAGGTTACAGATAAACACCGGGGAGCTGTTTTTT; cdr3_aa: CASRLQINTGELFF
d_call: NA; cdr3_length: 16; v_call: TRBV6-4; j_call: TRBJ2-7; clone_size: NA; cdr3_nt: TGTGCCAGCACTTCTCCAGGGACCATAAAATACTACGAGCAGTACTTC; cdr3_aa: CASTSPGTIKYYEQYF
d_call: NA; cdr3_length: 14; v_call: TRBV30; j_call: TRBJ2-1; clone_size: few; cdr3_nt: TGTGCCTGGAGTGTTGACGAGCAGAACAATGAGCAGTTCTTC; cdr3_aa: CAWSVDEQNNEQFF
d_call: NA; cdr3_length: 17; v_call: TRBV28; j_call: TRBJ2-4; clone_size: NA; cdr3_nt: TGTGCCAGCGGTCAGATCTCAGGGGGGAGATCCAAAAACATTCAGTACTTC; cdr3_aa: CASGQISGGRSKNIQYF
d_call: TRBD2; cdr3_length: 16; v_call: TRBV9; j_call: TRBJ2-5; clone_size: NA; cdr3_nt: TGTGCCAGCAGCGTAGCTGCGGGGGGATTCCAAGAGACCCAGTACTTC; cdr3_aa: CASSVAAGGFQETQYF
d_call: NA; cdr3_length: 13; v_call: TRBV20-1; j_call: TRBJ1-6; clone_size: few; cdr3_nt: TGCAGTGCTAGGAAAGTAGATAATTCACCCCTCCACTTT; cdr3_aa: CSARKVDNSPLHF
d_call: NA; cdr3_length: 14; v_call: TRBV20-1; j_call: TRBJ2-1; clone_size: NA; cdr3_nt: TGCAGTGCTAGGTACAGCGGGCTTCGTAGCGAGCAGTTCTTC; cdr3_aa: CSARYSGLRSEQFF
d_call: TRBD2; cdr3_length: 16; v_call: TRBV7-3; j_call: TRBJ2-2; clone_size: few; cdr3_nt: TGTGCCAGCAGCCTATCGGTGGGGACTAGCTCCGGGGAGCTGTTTTTT; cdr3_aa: CASSLSVGTSSGELFF
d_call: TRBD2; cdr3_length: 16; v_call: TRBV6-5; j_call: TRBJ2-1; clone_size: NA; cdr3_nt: TGTGCCAGCAGCAAGGGGGCTAGCGGGAGGGCCTATGAGCAGTTCTTC; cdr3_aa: CASSKGASGRAYEQFF
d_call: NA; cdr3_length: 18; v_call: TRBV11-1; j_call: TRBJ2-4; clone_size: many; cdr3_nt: TGTGCCAGCAGACGTCTCCTGGACAGAGGCGTCGCCAAAAACATTCAGTACTTC; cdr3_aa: CASRRLLDRGVAKNIQYF
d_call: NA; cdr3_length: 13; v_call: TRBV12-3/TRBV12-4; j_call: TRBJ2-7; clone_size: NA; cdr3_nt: TGTGCCAGCAGTTCCGGGTACTCCTACGAGCAGTACTTC; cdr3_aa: CASSSGYSYEQYF
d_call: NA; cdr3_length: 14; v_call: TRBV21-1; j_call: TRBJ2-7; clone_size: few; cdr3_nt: TGTGCCAGCAGCAAAACAGACAGCTCCTACGAGCAGTACTTC; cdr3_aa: CASSKTDSSYEQYF
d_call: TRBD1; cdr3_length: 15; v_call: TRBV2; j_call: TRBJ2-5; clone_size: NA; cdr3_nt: TGTGCCAGCAGTGCACAGGGGGCCCCCCTAGAGACCCAGTACTTC; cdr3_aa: CASSAQGAPLETQYF
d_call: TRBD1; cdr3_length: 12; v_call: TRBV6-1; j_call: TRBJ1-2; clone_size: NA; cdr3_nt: TGTGCCAGCAGCAGACAGGGAGGGGGCTACACCTTC; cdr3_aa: CASSRQGGGYTF
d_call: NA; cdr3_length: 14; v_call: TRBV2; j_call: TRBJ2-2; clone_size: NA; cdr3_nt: TGTGCCAGCGTAGGGGGTAGGAACACCGGGGAGCTGTTTTTT; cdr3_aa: CASVGGRNTGELFF